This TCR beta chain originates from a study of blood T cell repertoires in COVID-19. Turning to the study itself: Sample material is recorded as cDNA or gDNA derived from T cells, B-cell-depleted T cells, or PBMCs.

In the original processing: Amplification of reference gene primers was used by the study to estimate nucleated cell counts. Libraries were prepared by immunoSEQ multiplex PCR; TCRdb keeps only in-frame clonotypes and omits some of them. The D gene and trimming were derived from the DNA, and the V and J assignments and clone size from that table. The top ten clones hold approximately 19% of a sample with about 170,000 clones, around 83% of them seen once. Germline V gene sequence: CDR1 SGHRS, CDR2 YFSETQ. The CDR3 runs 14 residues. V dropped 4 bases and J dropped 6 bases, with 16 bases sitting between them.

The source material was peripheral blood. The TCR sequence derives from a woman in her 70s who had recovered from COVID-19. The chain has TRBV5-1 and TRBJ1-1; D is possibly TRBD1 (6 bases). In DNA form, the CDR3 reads TGCGCCAGCAGCGACCCACAGGGCTCGTCTGAAGCTTTCTTT. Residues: CASSDPQGSSEAFF.